These 8 T cell receptor beta chains were sequenced from one sample in a study of blood T cell repertoires in COVID-19. The data were produced by immunoSEQ multiplex PCR, yet TCRdb's version contains in-frame clones alone and is incomplete. The table shows 170,000 or so clones, with 85% to 90% occurring only once. What was sequenced was PBMCs or T cells enriched from blood (not recorded which). These receptors all stem from a man between 35 and 55 years old who had recovered from COVID-19.

The rearrangement uses TRBV2 and TRBJ1-5, with a weak D call TRBD1 (6 bases). The CDR3 runs 13 residues. Germline V gene sequence: CDR1 SNHLY, CDR2 FYNNEI. Trimming cost V 7 bases and J 3 bases, with 10 bases left between them. Here the CDR3 reads CASTRQVNQPQHF. CDR3 nucleotide sequence: TGTGCCAGCACTAGACAGGTCAATCAGCCCCAGCATTTT.

This clone was seen once. The DNA for the CDR3 is TGTGCCAGCAGTTCCGCCGGACTAGCGGGATTGAATGAGCAGTTCTTC. Amino acid sequence: CASSSAGLAGLNEQFF. The rearrangement uses TRBV6-2 or TRBV6-3 and TRBJ2-1; 12 nucleotides align to TRBD2. With 4 bases clipped from V and 7 bases from J, the junction kept 8 bases outside the gene matches. Germline-derived CDR1 and CDR2 are MNHEY and SVGEGT. The CDR3 spans 16 residues.

This chain connects TRBV10-2 to TRBJ2-1; 8 bases match TRBD2. J gave up 9 bases and V 7 bases, and 2 bases lay outside the gene matches. This CDR3 is 11 amino acids long. Germline V CDR1 and CDR2: WSHSY, SAAADI. The CDR3 reads CASNAGGEQFF. The CDR3 DNA is TGCGCCAGCAATGCGGGGGGTGAGCAGTTCTTC.

This chain connects TRBV7-9 to TRBJ1-3; the match to TRBD1 covers 10 bases. CDR1 SEHNR and CDR2 FQNEAQ come from the germline V gene (reference sequence). The V gene end was trimmed by 6 bases and the J gene end by 2 bases; junction bases not matched to a gene: 10. The CDR3 has 17 amino acids. The CDR3, as DNA: TGTGCCAGCAGGCCAAAGACAGGGGGCTTAGCTGGAAACACCATATATTTT. It yields the protein CASRPKTGGLAGNTIYF. The variable domain in full, completed from reference TRBV7-9 and TRBJ1-3, reads DTGVSQNPRHKITKRGQNVTFRCDPISEHNRLYWYRQTLGQGPEFLTYFQNEAQLEKSRLLSDRFSAERPKGSFSTLEIQRTEQGDSAMYLCASRPKTGGLAGNTIYFGEGSWLTVV.

The chain links TRBV2 to TRBJ1-5, with unresolved D. The CDR3 covers 12 residues. The germline V gene has CDR1 SNHLY and CDR2 FYNNEI. Trimming shortened V by 5 bases and J by 6 bases, and 8 bases separated the two germline ends. CDR3 protein: CASSFTGQPQHF. The CDR3 nucleotides are TGTGCCAGCAGTTTTACGGGTCAGCCCCAGCATTTT.

This chain links TRBV28 with TRBJ2-6, with D possibly being TRBD2 (6 bases). V lost 5 bases and J 0 bases, leaving 17 bases between the germline ends. CDR1 and CDR2 (germline): MDHEN, SYDVKM. CDR3 length equals 18 residues. The chain's CDR3 is CASSPSASANSGANVLTF. CDR3 nucleotides: TGTGCCAGCAGTCCCTCAGCTAGCGCGAACTCTGGGGCCAACGTCCTGACTTTC.

V usage is TRBV4-2 and J usage is TRBJ2-1; D possibly corresponds to TRBD2 (5 bases). The CDR3 consists of 16 residues. Germline CDR1 LGHNA, CDR2 YNFKEQ. V was clipped by 2 bases and J by 3 bases, with 14 bases between them. The CDR3 reads CASSQRGGGSYNEQFF. CDR3 in DNA: TGTGCCAGCAGCCAAAGAGGAGGCGGTAGCTACAATGAGCAGTTCTTC.

The chain couples TRBV10-3 to TRBJ1-1; D may be TRBD1 (5 bases). Germline assignment: CDR1 ENHRY and CDR2 SYGVKD. The CDR3 contains 13 residues. Trimming removed 8 bases from V and 1 base from J, with 11 bases in between. CDR3 sequence reads: CAIRQFWNTEAFF. The CDR3 nucleotides read TGTGCCATCCGACAGTTTTGGAACACTGAAGCTTTCTTT.